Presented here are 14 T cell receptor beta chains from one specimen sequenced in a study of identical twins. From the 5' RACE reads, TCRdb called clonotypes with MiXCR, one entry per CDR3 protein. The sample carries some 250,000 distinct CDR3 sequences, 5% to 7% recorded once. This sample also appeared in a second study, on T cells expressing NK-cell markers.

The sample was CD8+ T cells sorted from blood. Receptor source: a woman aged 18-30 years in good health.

The CDR3, as DNA: TGTGCCAGCAGTTACTCGAGATCCGTCGACGAGCAGTACTTC. It translates to CASSYSRSVDEQYF. The V and J genes are TRBV6-5 and TRBJ2-7; D unclear. V was shortened by 0 bases and J by 5 bases, with 11 bases between the two germline ends. Germline values: CDR1 MNHEY, CDR2 SVGAGI. The CDR3 totals 14 residues.

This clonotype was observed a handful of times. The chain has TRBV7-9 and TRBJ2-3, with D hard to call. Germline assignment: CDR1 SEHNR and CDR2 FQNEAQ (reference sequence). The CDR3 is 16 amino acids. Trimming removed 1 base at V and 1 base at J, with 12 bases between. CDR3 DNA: TGTGCCAGCAGCTTAGTTGTCCCAGCTGGCACAGATACGCAGTATTTT. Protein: CASSLVVPAGTDTQYF.

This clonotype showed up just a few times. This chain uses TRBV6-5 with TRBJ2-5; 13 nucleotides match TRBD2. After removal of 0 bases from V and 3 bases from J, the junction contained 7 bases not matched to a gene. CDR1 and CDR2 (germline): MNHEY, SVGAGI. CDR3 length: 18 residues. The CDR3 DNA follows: TGTGCCAGCAGTTACTCCCCGCCGGGACTAGCGGGGAAAGAGACCCAGTACTTC. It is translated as CASSYSPPGLAGKETQYF.

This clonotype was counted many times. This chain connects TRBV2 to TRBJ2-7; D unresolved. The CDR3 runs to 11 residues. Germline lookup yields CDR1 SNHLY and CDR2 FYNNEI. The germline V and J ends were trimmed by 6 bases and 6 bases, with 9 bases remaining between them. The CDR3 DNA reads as TGTGCCAGCAGGGAAACCTTCGAGCAGTACTTC. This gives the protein CASRETFEQYF.

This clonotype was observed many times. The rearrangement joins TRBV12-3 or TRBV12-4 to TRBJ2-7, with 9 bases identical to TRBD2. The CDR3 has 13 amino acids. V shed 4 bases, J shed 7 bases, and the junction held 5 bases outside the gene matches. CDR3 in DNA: TGTGCCAGCAGTTGGGGACTAGCTAATGAGCAGTACTTC. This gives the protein CASSWGLANEQYF.

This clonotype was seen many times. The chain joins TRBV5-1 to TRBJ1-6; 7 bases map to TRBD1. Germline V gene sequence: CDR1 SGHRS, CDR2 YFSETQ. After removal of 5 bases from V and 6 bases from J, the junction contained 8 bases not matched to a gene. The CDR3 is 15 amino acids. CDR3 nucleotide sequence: TGCGCCAGCAGGATTGGGGGACAGAGTAATTCACCCCTCCACTTT. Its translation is CASRIGGQSNSPLHF.

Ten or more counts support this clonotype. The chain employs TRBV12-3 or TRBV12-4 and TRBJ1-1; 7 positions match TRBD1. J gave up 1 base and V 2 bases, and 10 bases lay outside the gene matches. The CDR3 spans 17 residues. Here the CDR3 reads CASSLSHPGQWNTEAFF. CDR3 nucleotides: TGTGCCAGCAGTTTATCTCACCCGGGACAGTGGAACACTGAAGCTTTCTTT.

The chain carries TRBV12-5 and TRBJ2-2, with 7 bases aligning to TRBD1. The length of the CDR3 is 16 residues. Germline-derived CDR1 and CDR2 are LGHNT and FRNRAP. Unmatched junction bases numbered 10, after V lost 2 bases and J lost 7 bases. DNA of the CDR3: TGTGCTAGTGGTTTGCCCCCTCCAGGGGGTATCGGGGAGCTGTTTTTT. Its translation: CASGLPPPGGIGELFF.

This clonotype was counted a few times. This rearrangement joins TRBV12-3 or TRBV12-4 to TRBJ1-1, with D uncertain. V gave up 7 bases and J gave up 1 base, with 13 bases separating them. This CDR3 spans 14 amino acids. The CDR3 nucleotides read TGTGCCAGCATCTGGGCAGGATCGAACACTGAAGCTTTCTTT. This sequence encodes CASIWAGSNTEAFF.

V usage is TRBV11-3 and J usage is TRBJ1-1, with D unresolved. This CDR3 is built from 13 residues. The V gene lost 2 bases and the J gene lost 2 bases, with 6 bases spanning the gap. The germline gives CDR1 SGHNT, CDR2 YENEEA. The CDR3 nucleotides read TGTGCCAGCAGCTTATACAGCAACACTGAAGCTTTCTTT. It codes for CASSLYSNTEAFF.

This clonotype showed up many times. CDR3 sequence reads: CAPSNEQFF. CDR3 nucleotides: TGCGCCCCGTCCAATGAGCAGTTCTTC. This chain links TRBV4-1 with TRBJ2-1; D remains ambiguous. Germline V gene lookup returns CDR1 MGHRA and CDR2 YSYEKL. Trimming pared 11 bases from V and 6 bases from J, leaving 5 bases between. The CDR3 sequence is 9 residues long.

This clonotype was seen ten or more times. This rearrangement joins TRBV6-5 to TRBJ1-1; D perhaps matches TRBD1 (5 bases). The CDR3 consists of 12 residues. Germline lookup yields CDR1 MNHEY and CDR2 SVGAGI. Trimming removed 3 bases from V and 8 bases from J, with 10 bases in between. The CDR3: CASSYQGAEAFF. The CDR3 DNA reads TGTGCCAGCAGTTATCAGGGTGCGGAAGCTTTCTTT.

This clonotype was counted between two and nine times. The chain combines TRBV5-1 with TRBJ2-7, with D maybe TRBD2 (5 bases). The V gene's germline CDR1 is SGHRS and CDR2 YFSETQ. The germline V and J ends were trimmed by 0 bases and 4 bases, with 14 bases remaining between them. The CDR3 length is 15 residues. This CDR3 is CASSLVRTPRYEQYF. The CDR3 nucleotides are TGCGCCAGCAGCTTGGTACGGACTCCGCGGTACGAGCAGTACTTC.

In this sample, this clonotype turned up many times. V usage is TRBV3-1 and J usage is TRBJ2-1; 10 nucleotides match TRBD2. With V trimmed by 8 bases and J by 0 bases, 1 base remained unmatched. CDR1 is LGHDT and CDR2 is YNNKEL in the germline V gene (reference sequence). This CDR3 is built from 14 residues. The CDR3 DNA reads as TGTGCCAGCGCTAGCGGGAGCTCCTACAATGAGCAGTTCTTC. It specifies CASASGSSYNEQFF.